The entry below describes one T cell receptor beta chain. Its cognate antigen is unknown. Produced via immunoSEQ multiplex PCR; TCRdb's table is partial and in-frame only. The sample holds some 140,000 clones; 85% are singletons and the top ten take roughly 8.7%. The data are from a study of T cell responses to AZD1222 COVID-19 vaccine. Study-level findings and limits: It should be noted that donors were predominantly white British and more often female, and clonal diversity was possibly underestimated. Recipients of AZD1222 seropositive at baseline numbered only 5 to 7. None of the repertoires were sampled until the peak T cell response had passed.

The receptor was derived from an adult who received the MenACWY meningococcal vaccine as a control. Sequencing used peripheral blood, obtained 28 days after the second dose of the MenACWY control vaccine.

The CDR3 nucleotides read TGTGCCAGCAGGCCTAGCGGGGTCGCGAACACCGGGGAGCTGTTTTTT. Its translation is CASRPSGVANTGELFF. The V and J genes are TRBV6-6 and TRBJ2-2, with TRBD2 matching 9 bases. Germline V lookup: CDR1 MNHNY, CDR2 SVGAGI (reference sequence). The CDR3 has 16 amino acids. With 6 bases clipped from V and 0 bases from J, the junction kept 5 bases outside the gene matches.